This TCR beta chain was sequenced during a study of cytomegalovirus exposure and HLA in healthy donors. PCR primers comprised 60 Vbeta and 13 Jbeta primers. Libraries were prepared by immunoSEQ multiplex PCR; TCRdb keeps only in-frame clonotypes and omits some of them. The data show some 170,000 clones, 75% to 85% seen once. Details on this clone: The antigen is not known.

V shed 5 bases and J 1 base; nucleotides not matched to a gene: 14. The CDR3 covers 18 residues. Germline V gives CDR1 SNHLY, CDR2 FYNNEI. The donors, nominally healthy at sampling, likely had unrecorded immune exposures. Study observations and caveats: Specificity for CMV antigens was confirmed in vitro for a few of the CMV-associated chains.

Source material: PBMCs. This rearrangement joins TRBV2 to TRBJ2-5, with 9 bases lining up with TRBD2. The receptor was isolated from a woman aged 18 to 35 in good health and CMV-seropositive. CDR3 loop: CASSKNSGGLYVQETQYF. DNA of the CDR3: TGTGCCAGCAGTAAAAATAGCGGGGGCCTGTACGTCCAAGAGACCCAGTACTTC.